This paragraph covers one TCR beta chain sequence. Its antigen is unknown. These data originate in a study of vaccination effects on CD4 cells after COVID-19. V lost 6 bases and J lost 0, with 21 bases in between. CDR3 length: 17 residues. In germline, CDR1 is SGHAT, CDR2 FQNNGV. Generated by immunoSEQ multiplex PCR, the TCRdb table keeps only in-frame clones and is missing some. Of under 70,000 clones in the sample, around 80% are singletons; the top ten hold around 5%. Peptide-pool stimulation followed by sequencing identified expanded antigen-specific CD4+ clonotypes in the ViraFEST assay. Cells that had been cultured for nine to eleven days were the source of isolated CD4+ T cells. By PCR, the person was confirmed to have had SARS-CoV-2 infection between March and December 2020.

The chain couples TRBV11-2 to TRBJ2-7; D may be TRBD1 (6 bases). The source is a human donor who had a prior SARS-CoV-2 infection. The specimen comprised CD4+ T cells from PBMCs cultured with HIV peptides, sampled before COVID-19 vaccination. The subset denotes: HIV-1 Nef peptide pool negative control/reference culture. The CDR3 reads CASRSLRLGTLSYEQYF. The CDR3 nucleotides read TGTGCCAGCAGATCCCTGAGGTTGGGGACACTCTCCTACGAGCAGTACTTC.